This TCR beta chain was found in a study of T cell responses to AZD1222 COVID-19 vaccine. This clone was found once. No antigen is known for it. The study's findings and limits: Repertoire samples came only from after the peak T cell response.

The CDR3 is 15 residues long. Germline assignment: CDR1 SGHDN and CDR2 FVKESK. The V end lost 1 base, the J end lost 7 bases, and 11 bases lay between the germline ends. Produced via immunoSEQ multiplex PCR; TCRdb's table is partial and in-frame only. Altogether some 120,000 clones are present, roughly nine tenths being singletons, with the ten largest covering roughly 4.5%. The chain uses TRBV14 and TRBJ1-6, with D possibly matching TRBD1 (5 bases). This clonotype originated in an adult in good health. The sample consisted of peripheral blood, taken on day 0 of AZD1222 vaccination. CDR3 sequence reads: CASSQGQGKNSPLHF. For the CDR3, the DNA is TGTGCCAGCAGCCAAGGGCAGGGAAAAAATTCACCCCTCCACTTT.